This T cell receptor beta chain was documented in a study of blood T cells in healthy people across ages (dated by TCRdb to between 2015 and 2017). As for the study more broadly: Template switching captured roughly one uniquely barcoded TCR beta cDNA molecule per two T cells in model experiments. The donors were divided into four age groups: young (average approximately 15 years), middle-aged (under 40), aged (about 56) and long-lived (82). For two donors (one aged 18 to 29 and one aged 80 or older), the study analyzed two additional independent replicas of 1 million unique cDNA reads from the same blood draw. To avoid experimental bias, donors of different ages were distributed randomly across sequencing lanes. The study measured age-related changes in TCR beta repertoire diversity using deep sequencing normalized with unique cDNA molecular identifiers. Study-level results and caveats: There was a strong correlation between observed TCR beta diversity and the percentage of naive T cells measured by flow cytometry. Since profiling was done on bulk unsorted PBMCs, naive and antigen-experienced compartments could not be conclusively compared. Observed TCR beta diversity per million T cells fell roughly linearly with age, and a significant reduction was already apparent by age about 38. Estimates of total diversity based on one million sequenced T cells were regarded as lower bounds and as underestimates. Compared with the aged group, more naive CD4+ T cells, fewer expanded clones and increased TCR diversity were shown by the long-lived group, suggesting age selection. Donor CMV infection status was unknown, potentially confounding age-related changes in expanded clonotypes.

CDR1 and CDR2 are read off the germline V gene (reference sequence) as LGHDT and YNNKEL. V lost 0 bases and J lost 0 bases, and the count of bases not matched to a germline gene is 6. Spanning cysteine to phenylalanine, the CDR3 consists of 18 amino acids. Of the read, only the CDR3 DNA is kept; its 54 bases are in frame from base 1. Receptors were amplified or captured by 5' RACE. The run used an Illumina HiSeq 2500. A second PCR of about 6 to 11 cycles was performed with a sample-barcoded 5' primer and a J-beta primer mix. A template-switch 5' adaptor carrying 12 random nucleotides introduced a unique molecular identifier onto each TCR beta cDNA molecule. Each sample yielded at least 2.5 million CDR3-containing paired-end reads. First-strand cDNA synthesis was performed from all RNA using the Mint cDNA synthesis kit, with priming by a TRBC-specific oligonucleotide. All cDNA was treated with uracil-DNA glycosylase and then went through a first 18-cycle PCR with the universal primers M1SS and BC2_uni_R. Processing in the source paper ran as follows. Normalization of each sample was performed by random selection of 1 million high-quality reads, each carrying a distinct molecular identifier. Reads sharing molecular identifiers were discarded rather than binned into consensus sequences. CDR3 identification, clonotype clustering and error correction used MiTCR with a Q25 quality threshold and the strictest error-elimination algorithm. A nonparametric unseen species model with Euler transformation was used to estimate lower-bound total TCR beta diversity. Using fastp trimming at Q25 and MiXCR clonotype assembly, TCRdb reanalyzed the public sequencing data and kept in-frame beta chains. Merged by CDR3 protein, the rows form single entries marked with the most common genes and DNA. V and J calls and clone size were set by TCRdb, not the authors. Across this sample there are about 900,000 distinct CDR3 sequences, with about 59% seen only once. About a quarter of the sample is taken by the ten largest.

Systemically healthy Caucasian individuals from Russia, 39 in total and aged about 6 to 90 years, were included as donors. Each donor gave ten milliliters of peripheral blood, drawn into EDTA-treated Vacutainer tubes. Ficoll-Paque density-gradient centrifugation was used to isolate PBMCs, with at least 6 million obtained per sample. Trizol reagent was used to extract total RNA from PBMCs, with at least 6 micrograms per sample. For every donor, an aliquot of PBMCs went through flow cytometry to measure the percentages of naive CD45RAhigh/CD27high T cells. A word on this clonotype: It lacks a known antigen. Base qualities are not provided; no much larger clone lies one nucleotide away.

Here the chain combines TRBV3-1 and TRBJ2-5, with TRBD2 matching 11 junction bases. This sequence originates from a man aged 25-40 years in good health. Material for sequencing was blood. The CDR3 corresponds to CASSQELAGAFYQETQYF. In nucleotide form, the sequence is TGTGCCAGCAGCCAAGAACTAGCGGGGGCCTTCTACCAAGAGACCCAGTACTTC.